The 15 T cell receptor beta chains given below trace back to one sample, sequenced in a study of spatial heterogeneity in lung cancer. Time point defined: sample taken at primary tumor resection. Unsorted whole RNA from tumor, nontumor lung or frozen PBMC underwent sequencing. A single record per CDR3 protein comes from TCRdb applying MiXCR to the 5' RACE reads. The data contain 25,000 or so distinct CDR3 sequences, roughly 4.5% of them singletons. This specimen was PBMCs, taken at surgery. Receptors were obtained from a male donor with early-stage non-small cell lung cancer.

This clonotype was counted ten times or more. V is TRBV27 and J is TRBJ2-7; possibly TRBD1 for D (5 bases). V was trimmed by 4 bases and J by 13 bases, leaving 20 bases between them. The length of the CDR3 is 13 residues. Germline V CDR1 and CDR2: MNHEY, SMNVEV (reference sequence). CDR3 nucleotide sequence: TGTGCCAGCAGTTCGGAGCCGCGGTCAGGGAAATACTTC. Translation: CASSSEPRSGKYF.

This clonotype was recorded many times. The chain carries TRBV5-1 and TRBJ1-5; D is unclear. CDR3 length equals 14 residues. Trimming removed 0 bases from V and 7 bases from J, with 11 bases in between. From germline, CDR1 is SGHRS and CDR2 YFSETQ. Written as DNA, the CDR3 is TGCGCCAGCAGCTTGGACGGGTCTGGGCAGCCCCAGCATTTT. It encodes CASSLDGSGQPQHF.

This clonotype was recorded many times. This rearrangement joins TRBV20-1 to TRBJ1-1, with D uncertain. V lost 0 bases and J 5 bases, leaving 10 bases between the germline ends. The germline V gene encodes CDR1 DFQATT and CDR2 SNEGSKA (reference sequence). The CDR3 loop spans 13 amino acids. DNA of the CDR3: TGCAGTGCTAGAGATAGTGGGTGGACTGAAGCTTTCTTT. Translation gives CSARDSGWTEAFF.

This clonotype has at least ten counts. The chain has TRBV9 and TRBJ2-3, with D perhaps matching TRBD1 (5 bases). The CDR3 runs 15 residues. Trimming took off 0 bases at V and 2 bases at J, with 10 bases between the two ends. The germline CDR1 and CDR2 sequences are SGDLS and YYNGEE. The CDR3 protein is CASSVAVRVTDTQYF. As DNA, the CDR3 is TGTGCCAGCAGCGTAGCGGTCAGGGTCACAGATACGCAGTATTTT.

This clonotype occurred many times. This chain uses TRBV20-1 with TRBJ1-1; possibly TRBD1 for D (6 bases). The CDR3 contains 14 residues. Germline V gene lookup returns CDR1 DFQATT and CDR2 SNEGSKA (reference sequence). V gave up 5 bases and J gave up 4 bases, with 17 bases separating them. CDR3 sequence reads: CSALPGHQSTEAFF. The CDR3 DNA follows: TGCAGTGCTTTACCGGGACACCAGAGCACTGAAGCTTTCTTT.

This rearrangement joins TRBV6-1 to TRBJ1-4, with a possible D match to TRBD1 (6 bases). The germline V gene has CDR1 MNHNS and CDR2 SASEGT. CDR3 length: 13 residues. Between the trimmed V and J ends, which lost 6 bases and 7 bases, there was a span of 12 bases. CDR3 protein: CASRGQPGEKLFF. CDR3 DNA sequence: TGTGCCAGCAGAGGACAGCCCGGTGAAAAACTGTTTTTT.

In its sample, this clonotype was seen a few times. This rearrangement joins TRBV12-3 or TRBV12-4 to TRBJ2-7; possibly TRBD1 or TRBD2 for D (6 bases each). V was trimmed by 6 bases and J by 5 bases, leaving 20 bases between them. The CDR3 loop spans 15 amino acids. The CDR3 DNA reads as TGTGCCAGCAGCCTTCGCGGGGCAGGGGCCAACGAGCAGTACTTC. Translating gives CASSLRGAGANEQYF.

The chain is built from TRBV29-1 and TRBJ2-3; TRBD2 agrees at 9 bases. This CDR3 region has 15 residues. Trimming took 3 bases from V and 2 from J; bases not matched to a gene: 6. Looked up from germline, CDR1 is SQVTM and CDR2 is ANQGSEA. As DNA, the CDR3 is TGCAGCGTTGAGGCTAGCGGGGCACCCACAGATACGCAGTATTTT. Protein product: CSVEASGAPTDTQYF.

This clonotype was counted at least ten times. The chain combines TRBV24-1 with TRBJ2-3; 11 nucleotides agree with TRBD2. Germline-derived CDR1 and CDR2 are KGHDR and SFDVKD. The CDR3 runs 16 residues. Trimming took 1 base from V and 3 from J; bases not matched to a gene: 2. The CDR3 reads CATSDLGTSGTDTQYF. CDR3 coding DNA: TGTGCCACCAGTGATTTAGGGACTAGCGGTACAGATACGCAGTATTTT.

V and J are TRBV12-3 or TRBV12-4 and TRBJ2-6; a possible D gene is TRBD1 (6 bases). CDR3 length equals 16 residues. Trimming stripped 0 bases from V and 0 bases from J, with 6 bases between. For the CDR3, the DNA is TGTGCCAGCAGTTTAGCGGGGGCCTCTGGGGCCAACGTCCTGACTTTC. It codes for CASSLAGASGANVLTF.

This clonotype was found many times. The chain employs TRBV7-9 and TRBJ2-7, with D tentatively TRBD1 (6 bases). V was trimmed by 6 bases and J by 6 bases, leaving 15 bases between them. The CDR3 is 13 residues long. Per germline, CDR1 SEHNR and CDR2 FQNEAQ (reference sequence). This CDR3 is CASRLTGNSEQYF. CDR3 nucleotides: TGTGCCAGCAGACTAACAGGGAACTCCGAGCAGTACTTC.

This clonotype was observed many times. CDR3 amino acids: CASSFLGYGYTF. The DNA of the CDR3 is TGTGCCAGCAGTTTCCTAGGCTATGGCTACACCTTC. The genes are TRBV28 and TRBJ1-2; D is unclear. The germline V gene has CDR1 MDHEN and CDR2 SYDVKM. This CDR3 has 12 amino acids. V gave up 3 bases and J gave up 4 bases, with 6 bases separating them.

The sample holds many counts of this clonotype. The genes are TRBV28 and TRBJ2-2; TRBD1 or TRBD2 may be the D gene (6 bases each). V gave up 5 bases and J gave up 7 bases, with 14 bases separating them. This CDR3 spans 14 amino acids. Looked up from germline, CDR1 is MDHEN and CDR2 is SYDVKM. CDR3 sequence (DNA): TGTGCCAGCAGTCCGGGGGCCGCATACGGGGAGCTGTTTTTT. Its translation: CASSPGAAYGELFF. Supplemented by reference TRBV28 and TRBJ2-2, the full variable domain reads DVKVTQSSRYLVKRTGEKVFLECVQDMDHENMFWYRQDPGLGLRLIYFSYDVKMKEKGDIPEGYSVSREKKERFSLILESASTNQTSMYLCASSPGAAYGELFFGEGSRLTVL.

The chain's CDR3 is CASSLEWGETQYF. The CDR3 DNA follows: TGTGCCAGCAGCTTAGAATGGGGAGAGACCCAGTACTTC. The rearrangement uses TRBV11-3 and TRBJ2-5; no firm D call. CDR1 and CDR2 from the germline V gene are SGHNT and YENEEA. V was trimmed by 0 bases and J by 4 bases, leaving 6 bases between them. The CDR3 is 13 amino acids.

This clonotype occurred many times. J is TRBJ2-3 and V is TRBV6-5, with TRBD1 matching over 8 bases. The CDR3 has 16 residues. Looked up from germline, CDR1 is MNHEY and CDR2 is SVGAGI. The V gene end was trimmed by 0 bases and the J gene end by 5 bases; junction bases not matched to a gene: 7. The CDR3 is CASSYSGRGLGDTQYF. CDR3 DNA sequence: TGTGCCAGCAGTTACTCGGGCAGGGGGCTGGGAGATACGCAGTATTTT.